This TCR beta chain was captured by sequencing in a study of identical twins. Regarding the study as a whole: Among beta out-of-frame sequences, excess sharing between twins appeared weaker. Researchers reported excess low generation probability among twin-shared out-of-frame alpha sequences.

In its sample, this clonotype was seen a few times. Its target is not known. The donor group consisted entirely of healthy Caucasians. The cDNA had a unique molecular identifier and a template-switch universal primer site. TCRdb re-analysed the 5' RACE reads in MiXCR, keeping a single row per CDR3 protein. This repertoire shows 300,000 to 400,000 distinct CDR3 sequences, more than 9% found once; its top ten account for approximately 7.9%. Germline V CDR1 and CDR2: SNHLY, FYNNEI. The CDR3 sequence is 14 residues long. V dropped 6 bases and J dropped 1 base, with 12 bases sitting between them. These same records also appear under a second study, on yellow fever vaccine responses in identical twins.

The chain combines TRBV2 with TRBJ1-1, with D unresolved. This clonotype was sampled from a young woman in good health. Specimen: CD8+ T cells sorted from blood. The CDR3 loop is CASSHTQENTEAFF. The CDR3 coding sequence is TGTGCCAGCAGCCATACTCAAGAGAACACTGAAGCTTTCTTT.